This T cell receptor beta chain was observed in a study of beta chain features in type 1 diabetes. With 7 bases removed from V and 0 bases from J, the gap between germline ends came to 10 bases. This CDR3 has 14 amino acids. Germline V gene sequence: CDR1 LNHNV, CDR2 YYDKDF (reference sequence). The isolated RNA, all of it, was reverse transcribed, so expressed TCRB transcripts were what got sequenced. Deep immunoSEQ sequencing covered naive, central memory and regulatory T cell samples. The repertoire was sequenced with immunoSEQ multiplex PCR; TCRdb's copy has only in-frame clones and lacks some. This sample has 200,000 to 250,000 clones; around a quarter occur once, and the top ten carry 3% to 4%. This clone was seen more than once but under ten times.

Sequencing was done on a sample of central memory CD4+ T cells from blood. The chain recombines TRBV15 with TRBJ2-1; D perhaps matches TRBD2 (6 bases). This receptor was taken from a young man in good health. The CDR3 DNA follows: TGTGCCACCATGGGGACTGGCTCCTACAATGAGCAGTTCTTC. As protein: CATMGTGSYNEQFF.